This T cell receptor (beta chain) was captured by sequencing in a study of Ad26.COV2.S vaccination and SARS-CoV-2 variants. Overall study context: It was the COV1001 Ad26.COV2.S trial arm that included the donor.

This clone was recorded only once. CDR3 length: 14 residues. Trimming cost V 7 bases and J 2 bases; bases outside gene matches: 8. Looked up from germline, CDR1 is MNHEY and CDR2 is SVGAGI. Treatment denoted: around 19 received Ad26.COV2.S at low or high dose, single or two shots; several received placebo; per-sample allocation not given. The samples date from day 63 after the first vaccine or placebo injection. Assay: immunoSEQ multiplex PCR; the TCRdb copy retains only in-frame clones and omits some. The table lists about 480,000 clones, about 83% of them singletons, with about 13% in the top ten. The TCR was taken from a person between 18 and 60 years old who received the Ad26.COV2.S COVID-19 vaccine or a placebo. The chain combines TRBV6-5 with TRBJ2-7; TRBD1 aligns across 7 bases. The source material was peripheral blood, sampled in a trial of Ad26.COV2.S vaccine versus placebo. CDR3 protein: CASTRGQGAYEQYF. The CDR3 bases are TGTGCCAGCACCAGAGGTCAGGGGGCCTACGAGCAGTACTTC.